The clone carrying this T cell receptor beta chain has just a few counts. One heparinised blood draw, averaging about 116 mL, came from each donor. All of the isolated RNA was reverse transcribed, so expressed TCRB transcripts were sequenced. Profiled with immunoSEQ multiplex PCR; TCRdb holds only in-frame clones, not every one. The table shows 450,000 or so clones, with over 9.5% occurring only once. The data are from a study of beta chain features in type 1 diabetes. This CDR3 is 13 amino acids long. Losses at the gene ends were 6 bases for V and 4 bases for J; bases not matched to a gene: 7. Germline V gene data show CDR1 as SQVTM and CDR2 as ANQGSEA.

The sequenced sample consisted of naive CD4+ T cells from blood. The receptor comes from a woman aged 18-29 years in good health. The V and J genes are TRBV29-1 and TRBJ2-5; 8 positions match TRBD2. Written as DNA, the CDR3 is TGCAGCGTAGCGGGACGGGGGGGAGAGACCCAGTACTTC. Protein sequence: CSVAGRGGETQYF.